One and the same sample provided the 15 T cell receptor beta chains below, sequenced in a study of cytomegalovirus exposure and HLA in healthy donors (dated by TCRdb to about 2017). The protocol used for the library was the immunoSEQ multiplex PCR assay. For the multiplex PCR, a mixture combining 60 forward primers for TCR Vbeta segments and 13 reverse primers for TCR Jbeta segments was used. The table was pulled from immuneACCESS by TCRdb, which kept in-frame rearrangements only. Such tables lose some clones; where checked, under half of the loss comes from unresolved V genes, and the rest has no known cause. The table held for this sample gives approximately 140,000 clones. 2.7% of the sample is in the top ten clones. The sequencing sample was made of PBMCs. The source of these receptors is a man aged 40-55 years in good health and CMV-seronegative.

The rearrangement joins TRBV19 to TRBJ2-1; 9 bases match TRBD2. CDR1 is LNHDA, CDR2 SQIVND, per germline (reference sequence). This CDR3 region has 14 residues. Trimming removed 5 bases from V and 4 bases from J; junction bases left unmatched: 3. CDR3 nucleotides: TGTGCCAGTAGTCTTAGCGGGGGTTACAATGAGCAGTTCTTC. Translation: CASSLSGGYNEQFF.

The gene calls are TRBV6-5 and TRBJ2-1, with 7 bases lining up with TRBD2. The CDR3 has 16 residues. CDR1 and CDR2 (germline): MNHEY, SVGAGI. Trimming took 0 bases from V and 1 from J; bases not matched to a gene: 3. Here the CDR3 DNA reads TGTGCCAGCAGTTACTCTCGGGAGGTATCCTACAATGAGCAGTTCTTC. It specifies CASSYSREVSYNEQFF.

J is TRBJ2-7 and V is TRBV6-5; 8 nucleotides line up with TRBD1. V lost 6 bases to trimming and J lost 10 bases; unmatched junction nucleotides: 11. CDR3 length equals 13 residues. The germline gives CDR1 MNHEY, CDR2 SVGAGI. CDR3 nucleotides: TGTGCCAGCAGGGGGGGACAGGCTTCGCCTCAGTACTTC. Its protein is CASRGGQASPQYF.

The V and J genes are TRBV2 and TRBJ1-5; the D is unclear. V dropped 8 bases and J dropped 4 bases, with 15 bases sitting between them. CDR1 is SNHLY, CDR2 FYNNEI, per germline. CDR3 length: 14 residues. In DNA form, the CDR3 reads TGTGCCAGCTCAGCGGCGGCTCAAAATCAGCCCCAGCATTTT. Encoded protein: CASSAAAQNQPQHF.

The chain links TRBV29-1 to TRBJ2-7; 8 bases line up with TRBD1. The germline V gene encodes CDR1 SQVTM and CDR2 ANQGSEA. The CDR3 totals 13 residues. V shed 5 bases, J shed 4 bases, and the junction held 7 bases outside the gene matches. CDR3 DNA sequence: TGCAGCGTTCGAGAGACAGGGGATTACGAGCAGTACTTC. Its protein is CSVRETGDYEQYF.

The rearrangement joins TRBV9 to TRBJ1-5; tentative D call: TRBD1 (5 bases). The germline V and J ends were trimmed by 0 bases and 4 bases, with 8 bases remaining between them. Per germline, CDR1 SGDLS and CDR2 YYNGEE. The CDR3 covers 14 residues. The CDR3 region is CASSVGGTNQPQHF. The CDR3, as DNA: TGTGCCAGCAGCGTAGGGGGGACTAATCAGCCCCAGCATTTT. The full variable domain, with the rest looked up from reference TRBV9 and TRBJ1-5, is DSGVTQTPKHLITATGQRVTLRCSPRSGDLSVYWYQQSLDQGLQFLIQYYNGEERAKGNILERFSAQQFPDLHSELNLSSLELGDSALYFCASSVGGTNQPQHFGDGTRLSIL.

The V call is TRBV5-8, the J call TRBJ2-2; 11 bases fit TRBD1. The germline V gene has CDR1 SGHTS and CDR2 YDEGEE. Losses at the gene ends were 4 bases for V and 3 bases for J; bases not matched to a gene: 5. CDR3 length: 16 amino acids. The CDR3 reads CASSPGTGGYTGELFF. The CDR3 DNA reads as TGTGCCAGCAGCCCTGGGACAGGGGGTTACACCGGGGAGCTGTTTTTT.

The genes are TRBV7-2 and TRBJ2-1; tentative D call: TRBD1 (6 bases). Germline V lookup: CDR1 SGHTA, CDR2 FQGNSA. The CDR3 loop spans 15 amino acids. The V and J ends lost 1 base and 2 bases respectively, with 9 bases between them. CDR3 coding DNA: TGTGCCAGCAGCTTAGTACAGGGAACCTACAATGAGCAGTTCTTC. It encodes CASSLVQGTYNEQFF.

V is TRBV2 and J is TRBJ2-5, with D possibly matching TRBD2 (5 bases). The CDR3 loop spans 16 amino acids. Trimming left V 2 bases short and J 2 bases short, with 15 bases between. CDR1 SNHLY and CDR2 FYNNEI come from the germline V gene. CDR3 amino acids: CASSERGERLQETQYF. As DNA, the CDR3 is TGTGCCAGCAGTGAAAGAGGCGAGCGGTTACAAGAGACCCAGTACTTC.

The rearrangement uses TRBV2 and TRBJ1-3, with D uncertain. Trimming removed 7 bases from V and 0 bases from J, with 13 bases in between. Germline-derived CDR1 and CDR2 are SNHLY and FYNNEI. The CDR3 has 15 residues. As DNA, the CDR3 is TGTGCCAGCACCAGAGACGGGATCTCTGGAAACACCATATATTTT. Its protein product is CASTRDGISGNTIYF.

The V gene is TRBV19, the J gene TRBJ1-5; 7 bases match TRBD1. This CDR3 is built from 17 residues. The germline gives CDR1 LNHDA, CDR2 SQIVND (reference sequence). The V segment lost 5 bases and the J segment 5 bases; nucleotides outside the gene matches: 15. This chain's CDR3 is CASSPFNPGTVYQPQHF. CDR3 sequence (DNA): TGTGCCAGTAGTCCCTTCAACCCCGGGACAGTGTATCAGCCCCAGCATTTT.

The V and J genes are TRBV4-3 and TRBJ2-3; 10 positions match TRBD2. CDR3 length: 15 amino acids. In germline, CDR1 is LGHNA, CDR2 YSLEER. The junction had 2 bases not matched to a gene; V was cut back by 2 bases and J by 3 bases. The CDR3 protein is CASSQTSGETDTQYF. CDR3 nucleotide sequence: TGCGCCAGCAGCCAAACTAGCGGGGAGACAGATACGCAGTATTTT.

This sequence joins TRBV2 and TRBJ1-4; D unresolved. Trimming left V 1 base short and J 8 bases short, with 14 bases between. This CDR3 comprises 15 residues. Looked up from germline, CDR1 is SNHLY and CDR2 is FYNNEI. The CDR3 region has the DNA TGTGCCAGCAGTGAAGACCGGGGAGATCGGGAAAAACTGTTTTTT. Amino acid sequence: CASSEDRGDREKLFF.

The V and J genes are TRBV7-3 and TRBJ2-7; D may be TRBD1 (5 bases). The CDR3 has 15 residues. Germline V lookup: CDR1 SGHTA, CDR2 FQGTGA. V lost 2 bases and J 2 bases, leaving 13 bases between the germline ends. The CDR3 region has the DNA TGTGCCAGCAGCTTAGGTCTAGGGGCCGCCTACGAGCAGTACTTC. This sequence encodes CASSLGLGAAYEQYF.

The V call is TRBV18, the J call TRBJ1-5, with 8 bases that match TRBD1. The germline V gene encodes CDR1 KGHSH and CDR2 LQKENI. V shed 3 bases, J shed 2 bases, and the junction held 6 bases outside the gene matches. The CDR3 runs to 16 residues. CDR3 in DNA: TGTGCCAGCTCACCCATACAGGGGGTAGGCAATCAGCCCCAGCATTTT. Protein: CASSPIQGVGNQPQHF.